A single T cell receptor beta chain is shown here with its context. The protocol was immunoSEQ multiplex PCR, while the TCRdb copy is restricted to in-frame clones and leaves out a portion. The sample lists fewer than 55,000 clones, 75% to 90% seen once, with more than 13% in the top ten. This entry comes from a study of OX40 agonist ivuxolimab in advanced cancers. As for the study in general: Three individuals attained partial responses, comprising one hepatocellular carcinoma case and two cutaneous melanoma cases.

The CDR3 is made up of 13 amino acids. The germline gives CDR1 MNHEY, CDR2 SMNVEV (reference sequence). The V gene lost 2 bases and the J gene lost 2 bases, with 6 bases spanning the gap. This receptor was identified in an adult with an advanced solid tumor such as melanoma, head and neck, liver or kidney cancer. This chain links TRBV27 with TRBJ1-1; D is ambiguous. The material sequenced was CD4+ or CD8+ T cells sorted from blood, taken in a trial of the OX40 agonist ivuxolimab. The CDR3 DNA sequence: TGTGCCAGCAGTTTAACGGCCAACACTGAAGCTTTCTTT. Translation: CASSLTANTEAFF.